This TCR beta chain was identified in a study of blood T cell repertoires in COVID-19 (dated by TCRdb to the early 2020s). For the study in its entirety: Samples from collaborators originated in the United States, Italy and Spain and spanned both the acute and convalescent phases of COVID-19. A freely available public database, intended as a resource for researchers studying the immune response to SARS-CoV-2, is where the repertoires were released. The sample metadata nearly always contained a de-identified subject ID, COVID-19 status, age in years and sex. The samples were drawn from the first 160 participants of the ongoing ImmuneRACE study and from 950 to 1,500 subjects provided by 6 global collaborators. The prospective study material was composed of cDNA or gDNA derived from T cells, B-cell-depleted T cells, or PBMCs. Deeply sampled blood TCRbeta repertoires from subjects exposed to, actively infected with, or recovered from COVID-19 were included in the dataset. Where available, HLA class I and class II types were taken from metadata supplied by the sample provider and were not determined by assay-based typing.

The collaborating institutions used their own protocols to collect whole blood in K2EDTA tubes. For TCRbeta analysis, collaborator samples were shipped as frozen whole blood, as isolated PBMCs, or as DNA extracted from either sample type. The immunoSEQ Assay, a bias-controlled multiplex PCR, was used to amplify TCRbeta CDR3 regions from genomic DNA. For the original study's pipeline: The number of nucleated cells in each sample was estimated from the amplification of reference gene primers within the assay. To quantify the absolute abundance of each unique TCRbeta CDR3 rearrangement, sequence reads were collapsed and filtered. Productive Simpson clonality was computed per sample as the square root of Simpson's diversity index over productive rearrangements. The source is immuneACCESS, and TCRdb retained only in-frame sequences with V and J called. Part of the clones is not carried over; for the studies checked, unresolved V genes explain less than half of this, and the remainder is unexplained. The DNA gave D and trimming, while V, J and clone size come from that table. Recorded for this sample are 50,000 to 80,000 clones; roughly 89% of them occurred a single time. The ten most abundant clones make up 1.1% to 1.5% of the sample.

This clone was seen only once. The antigen it binds to is not known. No per-base quality is available; no much larger clone lies one base away. The CDR3, cysteine through phenylalanine, is 15 amino acids long. The read is trimmed to its CDR3 DNA, 45 bases read in frame from base 1. The V end loses 5 bases and the J end loses 2 bases, and a stretch of 15 bases separates them. The germline V gene (reference sequence) supplies CDR1 SGHAT and CDR2 FQDESV. The paper as a whole reports these results and caveats: The amount of clinical and demographic metadata varied by source and participant and was provided uncurated.

The source of this sequence is a man in his 60s with acute or convalescent COVID-19. Sequenced sample: peripheral blood. The sequence joins TRBV11-1 to TRBJ1-2, with a tentative D gene TRBD1 over 6 matching bases. DNA sequence: TGTGCCAGCAGCCTCCGGGACACGTACAACTATGGCTACACCTTC. The translation is CASSLRDTYNYGYTF. The full variable domain, with segments outside the CDR3 supplied by the reference TRBV11-1 and TRBJ1-2 proteins, appears as EAEVAQSPRYKITEKSQAVAFWCDPISGHATLYWYRQILGQGPELLVQFQDESVVDDSQLPKDRFSAERLKGVDSTLKIQPAELGDSAMYLCASSLRDTYNYGYTFGSGTRLTVV.